What follows describes a single TCR beta chain. This clonotype was picked up a small number of times. Its antigen specificity is not known. Base qualities are not recorded, but no much larger clone differs from it by a single base. The CDR3, from cysteine to phenylalanine, totals 17 residues. Kept here is only the CDR3 DNA, which spans 51 bases and is read in frame from base 1. Reading the germline V gene gives CDR1 MDHEN and CDR2 SYDVKM. Trimming removed 0 bases from V and 0 bases from J, leaving 12 bases between the germline ends. This sample is part of a study of T cells after yellow fever vaccination (dated by TCRdb to between 2017 and 2020). About the study as a whole: The SMART-Seq v4 Ultra Low Input RNA kit was used to prepare libraries from fractions with low cell numbers. The cohort comprised two healthy male donors, one aged 18 to 29 and one aged 30 to 40 years. Blood samples were taken at several timepoints before and after primary and secondary immunization, and bulk PBMC replicates and cell subsets were isolated. Bulk TCR alpha and beta repertoires were sequenced longitudinally to track T-cell clones before and after primary and booster YFV17D yellow fever vaccination. The paper's findings and limits, for the study overall: Because only a couple of donors were included in the study, the extent to which the findings can be generalized is limited. The secondary T-cell response was found to be weaker but faster than the primary response, with a peak reached on day 5 rather than on day 15. Most clones expanded after primary vaccination were re-detected after the booster (almost 97% of CD4 and approximately 89% of CD8), suggesting broad memory maintenance. Computational filtering was needed because FACS-sorted repertoires could contain abundant contaminating clonotypes from the bulk population. A small fraction of clonotypes appeared in both the CD4 and CD8 compartments, likely as a result of convergent recombination.

Synthesis of TCR cDNA relied on 5'RACE template switching, a step that introduced a universal primer site along with unique molecular identifiers. Priming of cDNA synthesis was performed from both the TCR alpha and TCR beta constant segments. Two PCR steps were used to amplify libraries, with sample barcodes and sequencing adapters being added in the second step. Sequencing of libraries was done on Illumina HiSeq 2500 (2x100 bp) or NovaSeq (2x150 bp). As for how the authors treated the data: Reads were demultiplexed and collapsed into UMI consensus sequences with MIGEC, and V(D)J alignment was performed with MiXCR. Clonotypes responding to the vaccine were identified with edgeR on replicate PBMC samples, with the criteria of FDR below 0.01 and a log2 fold change above 5 up to day 15. CD4 or CD8 identity was assigned to each bulk clonotype according to whether the clonotype was present at higher abundance in the sequenced CD4 repertoire or the sequenced CD8 repertoire. In-frame beta chains were kept once TCRdb had trimmed the public reads at Q25 with fastp and called clones with MiXCR. Each record represents a unique CDR3 protein, reported with the most common genes and DNA among its rows. These V and J calls derive from TCRdb rather than the authors' analysis. Within this sample are some 670,000 distinct CDR3 sequences, with around 12% of them counted one time only. About 16% of the sample is in the top ten clones.

Taken with the paper, the label for treatment or condition translates to: live attenuated yellow fever vaccine strain. At each blood-draw timepoint, two biological replicates of bulk PBMCs were obtained. A standard Ficoll-Paque protocol was used to isolate PBMCs from peripheral blood. TriZol was used to extract RNA from bulk PBMCs, from CD4 and CD8 fractions, and from dextramer-positive and dextramer-negative fractions. The specimen was PBMCs, collected on the day of the yellow fever booster vaccination. The rearranged chain carries TRBV28 and TRBJ1-5, with no confidently assigned D gene. The TCR comes from a man aged 30 to 45 who received the YFV17D yellow fever vaccine. The CDR3 region has the sequence CASSLWKGSYSNQPQHF. In nucleotides, the sequence is TGTGCCAGCAGTTTATGGAAAGGCAGTTATAGCAATCAGCCCCAGCATTTT.